The 15 T cell receptor beta chains below all came from one sample that was sequenced in a study of T cell repertoires in ileal Crohn's disease. Time point noted: neoterminal ileum biopsy at postoperative endoscopy, about 6 months after surgery. Generated by immunoSEQ multiplex PCR, the TCRdb table keeps only in-frame clones and is missing some. The sample contains a few hundred clones, roughly 90% of which appear only once. The sample was ileal tissue. All receptors derive from an adult with Crohn's disease.

This clone was counted a single time. The chain has TRBV5-6 and TRBJ1-1, with D unclear. V lost 2 bases and J 2 bases, leaving 16 bases between the germline ends. Germline V gene data show CDR1 as SGHDT and CDR2 as YYEEEE. This CDR3 has 16 residues. The CDR3 protein is CASSFWVRAINTEAFF. The CDR3 DNA reads TGTGCCAGCAGCTTCTGGGTACGGGCGATTAACACTGAAGCTTTCTTT.

V is TRBV30 and J is TRBJ2-3; possibly TRBD2 for D (5 bases). CDR1 and CDR2 from the germline V gene are GTSNPN and SVGIG (reference sequence). The CDR3 totals 14 residues. V lost 1 base and J 0 bases, leaving 8 bases between the germline ends. CDR3 in DNA: TGTGCCTGGAGTGCTAGCCCTAGCACAGATACGCAGTATTTT. Translating gives CAWSASPSTDTQYF. Full variable domain (rest looked up from reference TRBV30 and TRBJ2-3): SQTIHQWPATLVQPVGSPLSLECTVEGTSNPNLYWYRQAAGRGLQLLFYSVGIGQISSEVPQNLSASRPQDRQFILSSKKLLLSDSGFYLCAWSASPSTDTQYFGPGTRLTVL.

This clone was detected only once. The rearrangement joins TRBV4-1 to TRBJ2-3; TRBD1 matches 7 bases. This CDR3 has 15 amino acids. Germline CDR1 reads MGHRA; CDR2 reads YSYEKL. Trimming removed 1 base from V and 2 bases from J; junction bases left unmatched: 3. The DNA of the CDR3 is TGCGCCAGCAGCCAAGGACAGGGAAACACAGATACGCAGTATTTT. Translated: CASSQGQGNTDTQYF.

This CDR3 reads CASGLTGAGRSYNEQFF. The CDR3 region has the DNA TGTGCTAGTGGTTTGACTGGAGCCGGGAGATCCTACAATGAGCAGTTCTTC. The chain links TRBV12-5 to TRBJ2-1, with D perhaps TRBD2 (6 bases). Trimming took off 2 bases at V and 1 base at J, with 15 bases between the two ends. The CDR3 totals 17 residues. In germline, CDR1 is LGHNT, CDR2 FRNRAP. The entire variable domain, with the rest obtained from reference TRBV12-5 and TRBJ2-1, is as follows: DARVTQTPRHKVTEMGQEVTMRCQPILGHNTVFWYRQTMMQGLELLAYFRNRAPLDDSGMPKDRFSAEMPDATLATLKIQPSEPRDSAVYFCASGLTGAGRSYNEQFFGPGTRLTVL.

A single count supports this clone. The rearrangement joins TRBV12-2 to TRBJ1-1; TRBD1, as called in the table, went unchecked against the DNA. TRBV12-2 is an annotated pseudogene. There are 17 residues in the CDR3. The CDR3 bases are TGTGCAAGTCGCTTAGCCCCACAGAGGGGGTCAAACACTGAAGCTTTCTTT. Amino acid sequence: CASRLAPQRGSNTEAFF.

The chain recombines TRBV19 with TRBJ1-2; no clear D gene. Germline CDR1 and CDR2: LNHDA and SQIVND (reference sequence). Trimming took 3 bases from V and 4 from J, leaving 9 bases between them. The CDR3 is 13 residues long. DNA for the CDR3: TGTGCCAGTAGTATCGCCATCCGCTATGGCTACACCTTC. Translating it yields CASSIAIRYGYTF. The entire variable domain, with the rest obtained from reference TRBV19 and TRBJ1-2, is as follows: DGGITQSPKYLFRKEGQNVTLSCEQNLNHDAMYWYRQDPGQGLRLIYYSQIVNDFQKGDIAEGYSVSREKKESFPLTVTSAQKNPTAFYLCASSIAIRYGYTFGSGTRLTVV.

J is TRBJ2-1 and V is TRBV7-2; 7 bases map to TRBD2. CDR1 SGHTA and CDR2 FQGNSA come from the germline V gene. The CDR3 is 16 amino acids. V lost 1 base, J lost 7 bases, and 10 bases stayed unmatched. The CDR3 sequence is CASSLESGGGRNEQFF. The DNA of the CDR3 is TGTGCCAGCAGCTTAGAGAGTGGCGGGGGTAGGAATGAGCAGTTCTTC.

V is TRBV6-6 and J is TRBJ2-3; 12 nucleotides agree with TRBD1. Germline CDR1 reads MNHNY; CDR2 reads SVGAGI (reference sequence). CDR3 size: 13 residues. J lost 7 bases, V lost 6 bases, and 2 bases had no gene match. CDR3 bases: TGTGCCAGCAGCGGGACAGGGGGCAATACGCAGTATTTT. Translated, it gives CASSGTGGNTQYF.

V and J are TRBV11-3 and TRBJ1-1, with D possibly matching TRBD1 (6 bases). V lost 2 bases to trimming and J lost 4 bases, with 8 bases between them. The CDR3 runs 13 residues. Germline CDR1 SGHNT, CDR2 YENEEA. Written as DNA, the CDR3 is TGTGCCAGCAGCTTAACAGGGATCACTGAAGCTTTCTTT. It yields the protein CASSLTGITEAFF.

This chain joins TRBV6-1 and TRBJ2-7; D unclear. This CDR3 is 13 amino acids long. Deletions cut 4 bases from V and 3 bases from J, with 10 bases between. The germline CDR1 and CDR2 sequences are MNHNS and SASEGT. The CDR3 protein is CASSGEAGYEQYF. The CDR3 coding sequence is TGTGCCAGCAGTGGGGAAGCAGGCTACGAGCAGTACTTC.

J is TRBJ1-2 and V is TRBV10-3, with TRBD1 as a possible D gene (5 bases). The CDR3 extends over 14 amino acids. Trimming removed 2 bases from V and 4 bases from J, with 11 bases in between. CDR1 and CDR2 from the germline V gene are ENHRY and SYGVKD. CDR3 in amino acids: CAISERDGIYGYTF. The CDR3 nucleotides are TGTGCCATCAGTGAGCGGGACGGGATCTATGGCTACACCTTC.

Concerning this clone itself: Other DNA variants within this sample encode the same CDR3. J is TRBJ1-2 and V is TRBV5-6; D is undetermined. The V gene's germline CDR1 is SGHDT and CDR2 YYEEEE. CDR3 length: 12 residues. Trimming took off 2 bases at V and 2 bases at J, with 4 bases between the two ends. The CDR3 loop is CASSLGNYGYTF. In DNA form, the CDR3 reads TGTGCCAGCAGCTTAGGGAACTATGGCTACACCTTC.

V and J are TRBV29-1 and TRBJ1-2; D not certain. V shed 7 bases and J shed 5 bases, with 11 bases lying between them. CDR3 length equals 11 residues. The germline V gene has CDR1 SQVTM and CDR2 ANQGSEA. For the CDR3, the DNA is TGCAGCGCCATGAAGGAGTATGGCTACACCTTC. Translated, it gives CSAMKEYGYTF.

The chain recombines TRBV27 with TRBJ1-5; D possibly corresponds to TRBD1 (6 bases). The germline V and J ends were trimmed by 5 bases and 0 bases, with 11 bases remaining between them. In germline, CDR1 is MNHEY, CDR2 SMNVEV (reference sequence). The CDR3 covers 15 residues. The CDR3 DNA reads TGTGCCAGCAGTCCAGGAGGGGGTAGCAATCAGCCCCAGCATTTT. Translating it yields CASSPGGGSNQPQHF.

To note about this clone: At one of its ends the junction is not consistent with the germline gene, which may arise from a read error. The chain is built from TRBV30 and TRBJ1-2, with D unresolved. The CDR3 consists of 11 residues. Germline V gives CDR1 GTSNPN, CDR2 SVGIG (reference sequence). This chain's CDR3 is CAWTVGGPLAF. DNA for the CDR3: TGTGCCTGGACTGTCGGAGGACCTCTGGCCTTC.